These 26 T cell receptor beta chains were sequenced from one sample in a study of spatial heterogeneity in lung cancer. TCRdb re-called the 5' RACE reads through MiXCR, storing one row per CDR3 protein. The sample lists about 92,000 distinct CDR3 sequences, roughly 12% occurring once. The time point was: sample taken at primary tumor resection. The study sequenced unsorted whole RNA from tumor, nontumor lung or frozen PBMC. This sample comprised PBMCs, obtained at surgery. All receptors come from a male donor with early-stage non-small cell lung cancer.

This clonotype was counted only a few times. V is TRBV12-3 or TRBV12-4 and J is TRBJ1-2, with 8 bases identical to TRBD1. The CDR3 is made up of 12 amino acids. Trimming at V came to 7 bases and at J to 7 bases, leaving 5 bases not matched to a gene. The CDR3 DNA follows: TGTGCCAGCAAGGACAGGGCGACTGGCTACACCTTC. It translates to CASKDRATGYTF.

The chain couples TRBV5-4 to TRBJ2-7, with a possible D match to TRBD2 (6 bases). Trimming left V 0 bases short and J 6 bases short, with 10 bases between. The CDR3 contains 13 residues. Germline lookup yields CDR1 SGHNT and CDR2 YYREEE (reference sequence). The CDR3 reads CASSLAGVSEQYF. The CDR3 DNA follows: TGTGCCAGCAGCTTGGCGGGGGTAAGCGAGCAGTACTTC.

In this sample, this clonotype turned up a few times. V and J are TRBV7-3 and TRBJ1-1; D is uncertain. The CDR3 is made up of 15 amino acids. V was clipped by 0 bases and J by 3 bases, with 11 bases between them. From germline, CDR1 is SGHTA and CDR2 FQGTGA. The CDR3 DNA reads TGTGCCAGCAGCTTAACAGGCGTTGTTGACACTGAAGCTTTCTTT. This translates into CASSLTGVVDTEAFF. The full variable domain, completed using reference TRBV7-3 and TRBJ1-1, is GAGVSQTPSNKVTEKGKYVELRCDPISGHTALYWYRQSLGQGPEFLIYFQGTGAADDSGLPNDRFFAVRPEGSVSTLKIQRTERGDSAVYLCASSLTGVVDTEAFFGQGTRLTVV.

This clonotype was found a few times. The chain is built from TRBV7-2 and TRBJ2-1; the match to TRBD2 covers 7 bases. Germline values: CDR1 SGHTA, CDR2 FQGNSA. V shed 5 bases, J shed 0 bases, and the junction held 4 bases outside the gene matches. CDR3 length: 15 residues. The CDR3 region is CASSASGTSYNEQFF. In DNA, the CDR3 is TGTGCCAGCAGCGCCAGCGGGACCTCCTACAATGAGCAGTTCTTC.

This clonotype was seen more than once but under ten times. The rearrangement uses TRBV6-2 or TRBV6-3 and TRBJ2-3, with 8 bases aligning to TRBD2. This CDR3 region has 15 residues. Unmatched junction bases numbered 4, after V lost 5 bases and J lost 0 bases. CDR1 MNHEY and CDR2 SVGEGT come from the germline V gene. CDR3 residues: CASSQIAGSTDTQYF. As DNA, the CDR3 is TGTGCCAGCAGTCAAATAGCGGGGAGCACAGATACGCAGTATTTT.

This sequence joins TRBV20-1 and TRBJ2-5; perhaps TRBD1 as D (6 bases). CDR3 length equals 11 residues. Germline V gene lookup returns CDR1 DFQATT and CDR2 SNEGSKA (reference sequence). V was cut by 7 bases and J by 6 bases, with 12 bases left in between. This chain's CDR3 is CSETRGQTQYF. For the CDR3, the DNA is TGCAGTGAAACCAGGGGACAGACCCAGTACTTC.

This rearrangement joins TRBV27 to TRBJ2-7; 10 nucleotides line up with TRBD2. The length of the CDR3 is 16 residues. The junction had 11 bases not matched to a gene; V was cut back by 5 bases and J by 4 bases. Germline CDR1 is MNHEY and CDR2 is SMNVEV (reference sequence). The chain's CDR3 is CASSLIRASGSYEQYF. CDR3 DNA: TGTGCCAGCAGTCTAATACGGGCTAGCGGGAGTTACGAGCAGTACTTC.

This clonotype was counted between two and nine times. This chain links TRBV5-1 with TRBJ2-5; D is ambiguous. The CDR3 runs to 14 residues. Germline lookup yields CDR1 SGHRS and CDR2 YFSETQ. Trimming took off 1 base at V and 1 base at J, with 8 bases between the two ends. CDR3 sequence (DNA): TGCGCCAGCAGCTTGAAGGCAGGCCAAGAGACCCAGTACTTC. It codes for CASSLKAGQETQYF.

In its sample, this clonotype was seen a few times. The junction departs from the called germline gene at one end, perhaps through a read error. The chain employs TRBV20-1 and TRBJ2-1; no firm D call. Germline CDR1 is DFQATT and CDR2 is SNEGSKA (reference sequence). This CDR3 has 12 residues. Here the CDR3 DNA reads TGCAGTGCTATTGGACGTAACGTTGAGCAGTCCTTC. Protein: CSAIGRNVEQSF.

The chain joins TRBV5-4 to TRBJ2-5; 8 bases line up with TRBD1. The length of the CDR3 is 15 residues. Germline CDR1 reads SGHNT; CDR2 reads YYREEE (reference sequence). J gave up 4 bases and V 3 bases, and 8 bases lay outside the gene matches. The DNA for the CDR3 is TGTGCCAGCAGCTATGACAGGGGAGGTTCAGAGACCCAGTACTTC. This gives the protein CASSYDRGGSETQYF.

This clonotype has just a few counts. The chain has TRBV4-2 and TRBJ1-3, with D tentatively TRBD1 (5 bases). Trimming stripped 1 base from V and 7 bases from J, with 14 bases between. The CDR3 consists of 15 residues. CDR1 is LGHNA and CDR2 is YNFKEQ in the germline V gene. Written as DNA, the CDR3 is TGTGCCAGCAGCCAAGTGGGGACGGGTCGGAACACCATATATTTT. Its protein product is CASSQVGTGRNTIYF.

This clonotype was seen more than once but under ten times. CDR3 DNA: TGTGCCAGCAGGGGCCTGAGCGGGAGCTCAGATACGCAGTATTTT. Translated, it gives CASRGLSGSSDTQYF. This chain uses TRBV12-3 or TRBV12-4 with TRBJ2-3, with 8 bases identical to TRBD2. The CDR3 runs 15 residues. V was pared by 6 bases and J by 4 bases, with 9 bases of the junction left unmatched.

The table lists this clonotype with a few counts. The chain joins TRBV7-3 to TRBJ2-3, with 10 nucleotides matching TRBD2. J was trimmed by 2 bases and V by 4 bases; bases with no gene match: 3. The length of the CDR3 is 15 residues. Germline-derived CDR1 and CDR2 are SGHTA and FQGTGA. CDR3: CASSSGTSVTDTQYF. As DNA, the CDR3 is TGTGCCAGCAGCTCCGGGACTAGCGTCACAGATACGCAGTATTTT.

This clonotype came up a few times. The V gene is TRBV7-9, the J gene TRBJ1-2, with D perhaps TRBD1 (6 bases). Germline CDR1 is SEHNR and CDR2 is FQNEAQ (reference sequence). There are 15 residues in the CDR3. The V end was cut by 2 bases, the J end by 2 bases, with 12 bases between. The CDR3 protein is CASSLWQGRNYGYTF. The DNA of the CDR3 is TGTGCCAGCAGCTTATGGCAGGGGCGAAACTATGGCTACACCTTC.

This clonotype was counted a few times. The V and J genes are TRBV5-6 and TRBJ2-7; tentative D call: TRBD2 (5 bases). The V and J ends lost 4 bases and 4 bases respectively, with 18 bases between them. This CDR3 is 15 amino acids long. CDR1 and CDR2 (germline): SGHDT, YYEEEE. The CDR3 reads CASSPARAGKYEQYF. CDR3 nucleotide sequence: TGTGCCAGCAGCCCGGCGCGGGCTGGAAAGTACGAGCAGTACTTC.

Of note for this clonotype: The junction and the germline gene differ at one end; a read error may be behind it. The chain joins TRBV18 to TRBJ1-4; D unresolved. CDR3 length: 12 residues. Germline loops: CDR1 KGHSH, CDR2 LQKENI. CDR3 protein: CASCAGNERLFF. CDR3 in DNA: TGTGCCAGTTGCGCAGGCAATGAAAGACTGTTTTTT. Complete variable domain (other parts from reference TRBV18 and TRBJ1-4): NAGVMQNPRHLVRRRGQEARLRCSPMKGHSHVYWYRQLPEEGLKFMVYLQKENIIDESGMPKERFSAEFPKEGPSILRIQQVVRGDSAAYFCASCAGNERLFFGSGTQLSVL.

In regard to this clonotype: A much larger clone differs by one base, so this may be a read error. DNA of the CDR3: TGCTGCGTTGGCGGGAGCTCCTACAATGAGCAGTTCTTC. It yields the protein CCVGGSSYNEQFF. The chain combines TRBV29-1 with TRBJ2-1, with 7 nucleotides matching TRBD2. This CDR3 is 13 amino acids long. Per the germline V gene, CDR1 is SQVTM and CDR2 is ANQGSEA.

V gene TRBV19 combines with J gene TRBJ2-1; 9 positions match TRBD2. The germline V gene has CDR1 LNHDA and CDR2 SQIVND (reference sequence). The CDR3 contains 14 residues. J was trimmed by 6 bases and V by 9 bases; bases with no gene match: 9. CDR3 DNA sequence: TGTGCCAGCACGCCGGGACTAGCTACCAATGAGCAGTTCTTC. Translation gives CASTPGLATNEQFF.

The CDR3 sequence: CSARPSETQYF. Written as DNA, the CDR3 is TGCAGTGCCCGACCATCAGAGACCCAGTACTTC. This chain links TRBV20-1 with TRBJ2-5; D unclear. Looked up from germline, CDR1 is DFQATT and CDR2 is SNEGSKA (reference sequence). V was cut by 6 bases and J by 4 bases, with 9 bases left in between. This CDR3 is built from 11 residues.

The J gene is TRBJ2-3, the V gene TRBV20-1; D is unclear. The CDR3 has 15 amino acids. V was trimmed by 6 bases and J by 1 base, leaving 17 bases between them. Germline values: CDR1 DFQATT, CDR2 SNEGSKA (reference sequence). This chain's CDR3 is CSAVGESGRTDTQYF. The CDR3 bases are TGCAGTGCCGTAGGCGAAAGTGGCCGCACAGATACGCAGTATTTT.

This clonotype has just a few counts. CDR3 in amino acids: CASSPPTSGFPDTQYF. For the CDR3, the DNA is TGTGCCAGCAGTCCGCCGACTAGCGGGTTCCCAGATACGCAGTATTTT. The chain has TRBV2 and TRBJ2-3; 10 nucleotides match TRBD2. The CDR3 loop spans 16 amino acids. Unmatched junction bases numbered 9, after V lost 5 bases and J lost 4 bases. Germline V CDR1 and CDR2: SNHLY, FYNNEI. Full variable domain (missing parts from reference TRBV2 and TRBJ2-3): EPEVTQTPSHQVTQMGQEVILRCVPISNHLYFYWYRQILGQKVEFLVSFYNNEISEKSEIFDDQFSVERPDGSNFTLKIRSTKLEDSAMYFCASSPPTSGFPDTQYFGPGTRLTVL.

The chain recombines TRBV30 with TRBJ1-1; unclear D gene. Trimming left V 4 bases short and J 1 base short, with 10 bases between. The V gene's germline CDR1 is GTSNPN and CDR2 SVGIG (reference sequence). This CDR3 spans 13 amino acids. The CDR3 region has the DNA TGTGCCTGGAAGAATCGACCGAACACTGAAGCTTTCTTT. Translation gives CAWKNRPNTEAFF.

The rearrangement uses TRBV7-2 and TRBJ2-3; 12 bases fit TRBD2. CDR1 is SGHTA and CDR2 is FQGNSA in the germline V gene. The CDR3 consists of 16 residues. Trimming removed 5 bases from V and 2 bases from J; junction bases left unmatched: 5. CDR3 amino acids: CASSLLAGGPTDTQYF. The CDR3 DNA sequence: TGTGCCAGCAGCCTTCTAGCGGGGGGGCCCACAGATACGCAGTATTTT.

Only a few counts were recorded for this clonotype. The chain joins TRBV9 to TRBJ2-5, with D uncertain. Germline V gene lookup returns CDR1 SGDLS and CDR2 YYNGEE. With 0 bases removed from V and 3 bases from J, the gap between germline ends came to 6 bases. CDR3 length: 13 amino acids. The CDR3 sequence: CASSVAGEETQYF. The CDR3 DNA reads as TGTGCCAGCAGCGTAGCAGGAGAAGAGACCCAGTACTTC.

Only a few counts were recorded for this clonotype. The chain recombines TRBV10-3 with TRBJ2-5, with D tentatively TRBD2 (6 bases). V shed 8 bases and J shed 4 bases, with 14 bases lying between them. This CDR3 contains 13 residues. Germline CDR1 and CDR2: ENHRY and SYGVKD. The CDR3 reads CAISGGVRETQYF. CDR3 in DNA: TGTGCCATCTCTGGCGGGGTTCGAGAGACCCAGTACTTC.

This clonotype was seen at least ten times. V is TRBV28 and J is TRBJ1-2, with D possibly TRBD1 on 5 matching bases. Between the trimmed V and J ends, which lost 3 bases and 8 bases, there was a span of 13 bases. The CDR3 consists of 13 residues. The germline gives CDR1 MDHEN, CDR2 SYDVKM. The CDR3 coding sequence is TGTGCCAGCAGTTTCGCTGAGGGGCACGGCTACACCTTC. Protein sequence: CASSFAEGHGYTF.